These 23 T cell receptor beta chains came from one sample sequenced in a study of spatial heterogeneity in lung cancer. TCRdb re-analysed the 5' RACE reads in MiXCR, keeping a single row per CDR3 protein. The profile shows approximately 82,000 distinct CDR3 sequences, about 12% of them singletons. The time point here: sample taken at primary tumor resection. Whole RNA was taken from tumor, nontumor lung or frozen PBMC; it was then sequenced unsorted. The sample here was PBMCs, taken at surgery. The origin of the receptors is a male donor with early-stage non-small cell lung cancer.

This clonotype was detected a few times. The V and J genes are TRBV4-1 and TRBJ2-2, with unresolved D. CDR1 and CDR2 from the germline V gene are MGHRA and YSYEKL. This CDR3 has 14 residues. The germline V and J ends were trimmed by 3 bases and 4 bases, with 9 bases remaining between them. In nucleotides, the CDR3 is TGCGCCAGCAGCCAGGGAAGACTCACCGGGGAGCTGTTTTTT. Translating gives CASSQGRLTGELFF.

The table lists this clonotype with a few counts. The chain combines TRBV7-9 with TRBJ1-5; D not resolved. V was shortened by 5 bases and J by 5 bases, with 16 bases between the two germline ends. The CDR3 is 15 residues long. From germline, CDR1 is SEHNR and CDR2 FQNEAQ (reference sequence). CDR3 nucleotide sequence: TGTGCCAGCAGCCTCAGTCAGGAAGTAGATCAGCCCCAGCATTTT. Its translation is CASSLSQEVDQPQHF.

This chain connects TRBV7-9 to TRBJ1-1; D is possibly TRBD1 (5 bases). Trimming took 4 bases from V and 2 from J, leaving 14 bases between them. The CDR3 consists of 15 residues. Germline lookup yields CDR1 SEHNR and CDR2 FQNEAQ (reference sequence). In DNA form, the CDR3 reads TGTGCCAGCAGCTCCATGGGGGGATCAAACACTGAAGCTTTCTTT. Translating it yields CASSSMGGSNTEAFF.

V and J are TRBV20-1 and TRBJ1-5; TRBD1 is a possible D gene (6 bases). The CDR3 contains 13 residues. The ends were cut back, 6 bases at V and 6 bases at J, with 15 bases in the middle. CDR1 DFQATT and CDR2 SNEGSKA come from the germline V gene (reference sequence). DNA of the CDR3: TGCAGTGCCGGACAGCTTGACGGTCAGCCCCAGCATTTT. Its translation is CSAGQLDGQPQHF.

This clonotype was observed a few times. The rearrangement joins TRBV7-2 to TRBJ2-5; D is tentatively TRBD1 or TRBD2 (6 bases each). The CDR3 is 14 amino acids. Germline assignment: CDR1 SGHTA and CDR2 FQGNSA. V was clipped by 0 bases and J by 3 bases, with 8 bases between them. DNA of the CDR3: TGTGCCAGCAGCTTAGCGGGGGGCGAAGAGACCCAGTACTTC. Translating gives CASSLAGGEETQYF.

J is TRBJ1-2 and V is TRBV6-2 or TRBV6-3; TRBD1 matches at 7 bases. CDR3 length: 14 residues. Unmatched junction bases numbered 10, after V lost 7 bases and J lost 5 bases. Germline V gene sequence: CDR1 MNHEY, CDR2 SVGEGT. The CDR3 region is CASKNGQAGYGYTF. The CDR3 bases are TGTGCCAGCAAGAACGGACAGGCTGGGTATGGCTACACCTTC.

This clonotype occurred many times. The chain is built from TRBV3-1 and TRBJ1-4; D is perhaps TRBD1 (5 bases). Germline V CDR1 and CDR2: LGHDT, YNNKEL (reference sequence). V lost 3 bases, J lost 3 bases, and 26 bases lay in between. CDR3 length: 20 residues. This CDR3 is CASSHDSRQTGRVANEKLFF. The DNA of the CDR3 is TGTGCCAGCAGCCATGATTCGAGACAGACCGGTCGTGTCGCTAATGAAAAACTGTTTTTT.

Ten or more counts support this clonotype. This chain connects TRBV20-1 to TRBJ1-4, with TRBD1 as a possible D gene (6 bases). The V and J ends lost 6 bases and 4 bases respectively, with 12 bases between them. This CDR3 comprises 13 residues. From germline, CDR1 is DFQATT and CDR2 SNEGSKA (reference sequence). CDR3 in amino acids: CSAAGVNNEKLFF. The CDR3 DNA follows: TGCAGTGCGGCAGGGGTAAATAATGAAAAACTGTTTTTT.

This clonotype was counted ten times or more. The chain employs TRBV7-3 and TRBJ2-1; 8 bases fit TRBD2. The CDR3 consists of 19 residues. V dropped 1 base and J dropped 7; count of bases not matched to a gene: 18. Germline assignment: CDR1 SGHTA and CDR2 FQGTGA. The CDR3 loop is CASSLSIGPSASGLNEQFF. CDR3 sequence (DNA): TGTGCCAGCAGCTTAAGTATCGGTCCGTCTGCTAGCGGGCTAAATGAGCAGTTCTTC.

This clonotype occurred a few times. The chain joins TRBV6-6 to TRBJ1-5; 8 nucleotides line up with TRBD1. This CDR3 contains 15 residues. V shed 0 bases and J 6 bases; nucleotides not matched to a gene: 4. Germline-derived CDR1 and CDR2 are MNHNY and SVGAGI (reference sequence). The CDR3 loop reads CASSYSDRGGQPQHF. CDR3 coding DNA: TGTGCCAGCAGTTACTCAGACAGGGGAGGTCAGCCCCAGCATTTT.

This clonotype has more than one count but fewer than ten. The chain employs TRBV7-2 and TRBJ1-2; tentatively, D is TRBD1 (6 bases). Germline CDR1 reads SGHTA; CDR2 reads FQGNSA. CDR3 size: 13 residues. The V and J ends lost 3 bases and 4 bases respectively, with 9 bases between them. CDR3 DNA sequence: TGTGCCAGCAGCTTGACAGGTCCCTATGGCTACACCTTC. Its translation: CASSLTGPYGYTF.

The chain links TRBV9 to TRBJ2-7; possible D gene TRBD2, 7 bases. Germline V gives CDR1 SGDLS, CDR2 YYNGEE. V was trimmed by 3 bases and J by 3 bases, leaving 16 bases between them. This CDR3 contains 15 residues. The CDR3 sequence: CASSAGGAYNYEQYF. Here the CDR3 DNA reads TGTGCCAGCAGCGCTGGGGGGGCCTACAACTACGAGCAGTACTTC. The variable domain in full, with the rest retrieved from reference TRBV9 and TRBJ2-7, is DSGVTQTPKHLITATGQRVTLRCSPRSGDLSVYWYQQSLDQGLQFLIQYYNGEERAKGNILERFSAQQFPDLHSELNLSSLELGDSALYFCASSAGGAYNYEQYFGPGTRLTVT.

The V gene is TRBV4-2, the J gene TRBJ2-3; no reliable D call. This CDR3 region has 14 residues. Trimming took off 4 bases at V and 5 bases at J, with 13 bases between the two ends. Germline loops: CDR1 LGHNA, CDR2 YNFKEQ. In DNA form, the CDR3 reads TGTGCCAGCAGCCCCGGCTACTTAGGAGATACGCAGTATTTT. It codes for CASSPGYLGDTQYF.

Many counts were recorded for this clonotype. In DNA, the CDR3 is TGTGCCAGCAGCCCGAGGACAGGGCGAGAGACCCAGTACTTC. Its protein is CASSPRTGRETQYF. The rearrangement links TRBV11-2 to TRBJ2-5; 8 nucleotides match TRBD1. CDR1 SGHAT and CDR2 FQNNGV come from the germline V gene. CDR3 length: 14 amino acids. The V and J ends lost 5 bases and 4 bases, in that order; junction bases with no gene match: 6.

The chain uses TRBV3-1 and TRBJ2-1; TRBD1 matches 8 bases. This CDR3 has 17 residues. V was pared by 0 bases and J by 0 bases, with 4 bases of the junction left unmatched. Germline V gives CDR1 LGHDT, CDR2 YNNKEL (reference sequence). The CDR3 protein is CASSQEPTGGSYNEQFF. In DNA, the CDR3 is TGTGCCAGCAGCCAAGAACCCACAGGGGGCTCCTACAATGAGCAGTTCTTC.

The chain uses TRBV29-1 and TRBJ1-1; 10 bases fit TRBD1. The CDR3 is 19 amino acids. Losses at the gene ends were 2 bases for V and 0 bases for J; bases not matched to a gene: 15. From germline, CDR1 is SQVTM and CDR2 ANQGSEA. CDR3: CSVERSRGQGLLMNTEAFF. In nucleotides, the CDR3 is TGCAGCGTTGAACGCAGCAGGGGACAGGGGCTATTGATGAACACTGAAGCTTTCTTT.

This clonotype was found many times. CDR3 amino acids: CASSLSEDLGGYTF. The CDR3 nucleotides read TGTGCCAGCAGTTTATCGGAAGATCTGGGGGGCTACACCTTC. The V and J genes are TRBV12-3 or TRBV12-4 and TRBJ1-2; D unresolved. The V and J ends lost 2 bases and 8 bases respectively, with 15 bases between them. The CDR3 extends over 14 amino acids.

The CDR3 DNA follows: TGTGCCAGCAGCAAAGTGTTTCGGAGCAATCAGCCCCAGCATTTT. It codes for CASSKVFRSNQPQHF. The chain carries TRBV21-1 and TRBJ1-5. TRBV21-1 is a pseudogene locus. The CDR3 runs to 15 residues.

The V gene is TRBV5-1, the J gene TRBJ2-7; maybe TRBD2 (6 bases). The germline V and J ends were trimmed by 4 bases and 3 bases, with 14 bases remaining between them. The length of the CDR3 is 14 residues. CDR1 SGHRS and CDR2 YFSETQ come from the germline V gene. This chain's CDR3 is CASSLGWGDYEQYF. The CDR3 bases are TGCGCCAGCAGCCTCGGTTGGGGGGACTACGAGCAGTACTTC.

This clonotype was observed a handful of times. V gene TRBV20-1 combines with J gene TRBJ2-1; TRBD2 agrees at 11 bases. Losses at the gene ends were 3 bases for V and 8 bases for J; bases not matched to a gene: 3. The CDR3 has 13 amino acids. From germline, CDR1 is DFQATT and CDR2 SNEGSKA (reference sequence). The CDR3 region is CSARLAGGYEQFF. CDR3 DNA sequence: TGCAGTGCTAGGCTAGCGGGAGGCTATGAGCAGTTCTTC.

This clonotype was observed a handful of times. J is TRBJ2-6 and V is TRBV7-2, with TRBD1 matching 7 bases. Germline CDR1 SGHTA, CDR2 FQGNSA. This CDR3 contains 16 residues. V was pared by 4 bases and J by 2 bases, with 5 bases of the junction left unmatched. In DNA, the CDR3 is TGTGCCAGCAGCTCAGCTACAGGGGCTGGGGCCAACGTCCTGACTTTC. Protein: CASSSATGAGANVLTF. The full variable domain, in which reference TRBV7-2 and TRBJ2-6 provide the parts outside the CDR3, is GAGVSQSPSNKVTEKGKDVELRCDPISGHTALYWYRQSLGQGLEFLIYFQGNSAPDKSGLPSDRFSAERTGGSVSTLTIQRTQQEDSAVYLCASSSATGAGANVLTFGAGSRLTVL.

CDR3: CSAPKQNTQYF. The CDR3 DNA follows: TGCAGCGCTCCGAAACAAAATACGCAGTATTTT. This chain uses TRBV29-1 with TRBJ2-3; D remains unclear. CDR1 and CDR2 (germline): SQVTM, ANQGSEA. V was trimmed by 7 bases and J by 7 bases, leaving 12 bases between them. This CDR3 contains 11 residues.

This chain uses TRBV9 with TRBJ2-3; D call uncertain. Trimming removed 0 bases at V and 6 bases at J, with 8 bases between. The CDR3 extends over 13 amino acids. CDR1 is SGDLS, CDR2 YYNGEE, per germline. The CDR3: CASSVEGIDTQYF. CDR3 bases: TGTGCCAGCAGCGTAGAGGGAATCGATACGCAGTATTTT.